The present TCR beta chain was sequenced within a study of glioma-infiltrating T cells. The iRepertoire nested amplicon-rescue multiplex PCR amplified TCR alpha and beta CDR3s from RNA. TCRdb reprocessed the multiplex PCR reads via MiXCR and lists one record per CDR3 protein. The sample shows about 93,000 distinct CDR3 sequences, about 40% of them seen only once. This clonotype was seen at least ten times. The specimen was glioma tissue, nonneoplastic brain tissue, or PBMCs (not recorded which). The clonotype originates from a human donor with low-grade glioma or glioblastoma, undergoing nonglioma brain surgery, or in good health (not recorded which).

In DNA form, the CDR3 reads TGTGCCAGCAGCTTGCAACGGGGGCAGCCCCAGCATTTT. Its translation: CASSLQRGQPQHF. The rearrangement links TRBV7-2 to TRBJ1-5; weak D call: TRBD1 (5 bases). The CDR3 has 13 amino acids. CDR1 and CDR2 (germline): SGHTA, FQGNSA. Trimming cost V 3 bases and J 7 bases, with 10 bases left between them.